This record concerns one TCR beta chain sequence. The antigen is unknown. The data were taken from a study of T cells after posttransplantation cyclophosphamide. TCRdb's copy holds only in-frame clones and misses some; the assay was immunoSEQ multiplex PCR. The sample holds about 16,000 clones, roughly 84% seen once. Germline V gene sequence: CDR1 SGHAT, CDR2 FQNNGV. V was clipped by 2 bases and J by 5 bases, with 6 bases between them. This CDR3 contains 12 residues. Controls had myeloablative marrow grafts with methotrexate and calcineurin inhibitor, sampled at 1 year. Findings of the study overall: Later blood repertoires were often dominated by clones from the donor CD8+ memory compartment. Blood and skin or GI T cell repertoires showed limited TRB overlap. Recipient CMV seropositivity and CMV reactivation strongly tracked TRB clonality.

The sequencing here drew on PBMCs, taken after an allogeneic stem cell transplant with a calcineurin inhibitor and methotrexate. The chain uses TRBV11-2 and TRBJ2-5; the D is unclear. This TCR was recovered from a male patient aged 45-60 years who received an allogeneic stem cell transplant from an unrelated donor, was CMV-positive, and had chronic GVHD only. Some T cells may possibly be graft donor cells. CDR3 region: CASSLYSETQYF. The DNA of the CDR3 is TGTGCCAGCAGCTTATATTCGGAGACCCAGTACTTC.